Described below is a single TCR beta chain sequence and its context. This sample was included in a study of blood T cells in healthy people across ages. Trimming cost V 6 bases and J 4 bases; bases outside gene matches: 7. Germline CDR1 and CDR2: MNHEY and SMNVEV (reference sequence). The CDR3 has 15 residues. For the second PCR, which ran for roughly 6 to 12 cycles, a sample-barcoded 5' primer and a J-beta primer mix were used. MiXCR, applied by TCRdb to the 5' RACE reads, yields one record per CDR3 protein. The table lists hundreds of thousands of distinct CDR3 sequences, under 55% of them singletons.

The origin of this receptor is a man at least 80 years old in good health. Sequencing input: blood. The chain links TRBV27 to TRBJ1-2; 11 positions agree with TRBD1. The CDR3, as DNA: TGTGCCAGCAGAGCAAACGGACAGGGGGCCTATGGCTACACCTTC. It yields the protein CASRANGQGAYGYTF.